This T cell receptor beta chain was documented in a study of ipilimumab plus nivolumab after autologous stem cell transplantation. Study background: Median doses per patient: a few ipilimumab, under ten nivolumab. Both relapsed and primary refractory DLBCL were included. Findings of the study overall: Authors suggest TCR repertoire, Treg phenotype and gut microbiota support further study.

V lost 6 bases to trimming and J lost 3 bases, with 18 bases between them. CDR1 is SGHRS, CDR2 YFSETQ, per germline. CDR3 length equals 15 residues. The assay was immunoSEQ multiplex PCR, and TCRdb's table has in-frame clones only and misses some. The sample lists about 10,000 clones; about 78% were seen once. Checkpoint therapy with ipilimumab 1 mg/kg began 14 to 28 days after transplant. For this clone: The target antigen is unknown.

The rearrangement uses TRBV5-1 and TRBJ1-2; D might be TRBD1 (5 bases). The sequenced sample was PBMCs, obtained in a trial of ipilimumab plus nivolumab as post-transplant consolidation. This TCR was sampled from a male donor with diffuse large B-cell lymphoma. The CDR3 loop is CASTFGSPGDYGYTF. The CDR3 DNA is TGCGCCAGCACCTTTGGGTCGCCGGGGGACTATGGCTACACCTTC.